A single sample is the source of the 25 T cell receptor beta chains below, sequenced in a study of blood T cell repertoires in COVID-19. Clones were read by immunoSEQ multiplex PCR, and TCRdb kept only the in-frame ones, dropping some. The table lists tens of thousands of clones, just over 90% of them singletons. The material sequenced was peripheral blood. The receptors here all came from a man in his fifties or sixties with acute or convalescent COVID-19.

The count of this clone is one. This rearrangement joins TRBV5-1 to TRBJ2-7; 8 bases align to TRBD1. CDR1 is SGHRS, CDR2 YFSETQ, per germline. This CDR3 has 14 residues. V trimming: 5 bases; J trimming: 1 base; junction bases outside the gene matches: 5. Here the CDR3 reads CASRSWTGSYEQYF. The CDR3 region has the DNA TGCGCCAGCAGGTCTTGGACAGGGTCCTACGAGCAGTACTTC. The variable domain in full, with the rest retrieved from reference TRBV5-1 and TRBJ2-7, is KAGVTQTPRYLIKTRGQQVTLSCSPISGHRSVSWYQQTPGQGLQFLFEYFSETQRNKGNFPGRFSGRQFSNSRSEMNVSTLELGDSALYLCASRSWTGSYEQYFGPGTRLTVT.

The chain uses TRBV7-6 and TRBJ2-5, with 8 bases that match TRBD2. This CDR3 contains 15 residues. Germline lookup yields CDR1 SGHVS and CDR2 FNYEAQ. Trimming took 2 bases from V and 2 from J; bases not matched to a gene: 4. The CDR3 DNA sequence: TGTGCCAGCAGCTTACGAGCGGGAGTACAAGAGACCCAGTACTTC. Protein sequence: CASSLRAGVQETQYF.

This clone was seen only once. The chain links TRBV11-2 to TRBJ2-3; TRBD2 aligns across 11 bases. CDR1 and CDR2 (germline): SGHAT, FQNNGV. CDR3 length equals 14 residues. Losses at the gene ends were 5 bases for V and 6 bases for J; bases not matched to a gene: 4. For the CDR3, the DNA is TGTGCCAGCAGCCCGGGACTAGCGGCGGATACGCAGTATTTT. Translation gives CASSPGLAADTQYF.

The chain links TRBV16 to TRBJ1-2, with D possibly matching TRBD1 (6 bases). Germline V gene data show CDR1 as KGHSY and CDR2 as FQNENV. The CDR3 has 16 amino acids. Trimming removed 0 bases from V and 0 bases from J, with 11 bases in between. CDR3 amino acids: CASSQSDRYSNYGYTF. The CDR3 region has the DNA TGTGCCAGCAGCCAATCGGACAGATACTCTAACTATGGCTACACCTTC.

This clone is a singleton in its sample. The V gene is TRBV5-6, the J gene TRBJ2-5, with no clear D. CDR1 is SGHDT and CDR2 is YYEEEE in the germline V gene. The CDR3 spans 12 residues. The V gene lost 2 bases and the J gene lost 3 bases, with 5 bases spanning the gap. CDR3 in DNA: TGTGCCAGCAGCTTTGTCAAAGAGACCCAGTACTTC. This translates into CASSFVKETQYF.

This chain joins TRBV28 and TRBJ2-1; TRBD2 agrees at 7 bases. CDR1 MDHEN and CDR2 SYDVKM come from the germline V gene. Unmatched junction bases numbered 9, after V lost 3 bases and J lost 7 bases. The CDR3 covers 15 residues. CDR3: CASSFLAGARNEQFF. CDR3 bases: TGTGCCAGCAGTTTCTTGGCGGGAGCAAGGAATGAGCAGTTCTTC.

The chain is built from TRBV7-8 and TRBJ2-2, with 7 bases fitting TRBD2. From germline, CDR1 is SGHVS and CDR2 FQNEAQ. This CDR3 contains 16 residues. With 4 bases clipped from V and 2 bases from J, the junction kept 7 bases outside the gene matches. CDR3 sequence reads: CASSSFGTTNTGELFF. DNA of the CDR3: TGTGCCAGCAGCTCTTTCGGGACTACAAACACCGGGGAGCTGTTTTTT.

V gene TRBV30 combines with J gene TRBJ1-2; the D gene is possibly TRBD1 (6 bases). The CDR3 loop spans 13 amino acids. V was trimmed by 5 bases and J by 4 bases, leaving 14 bases between them. The germline CDR1 and CDR2 sequences are GTSNPN and SVGIG (reference sequence). CDR3 loop: CAWDSTGTYGYTF. The CDR3 DNA is TGTGCCTGGGATAGCACAGGGACCTATGGCTACACCTTC.

The chain joins TRBV7-9 to TRBJ1-1; D perhaps matches TRBD1 (6 bases). Trimming removed 3 bases from V and 0 bases from J, with 8 bases in between. Germline V gene lookup returns CDR1 SEHNR and CDR2 FQNEAQ (reference sequence). CDR3 size: 14 residues. The CDR3 reads CASSFGQMNTEAFF. The CDR3 DNA reads TGTGCCAGCAGCTTCGGACAGATGAACACTGAAGCTTTCTTT.

The rearrangement uses TRBV21-1 and TRBJ2-2; TRBD2 is the table's D call, not checked against the DNA. TRBV21-1 counts as a pseudogene. This CDR3 region has 23 residues. CDR3 sequence: CASSPGQEKTGLAGGVNTGELFF. DNA of the CDR3: TGTGCCAGCAGCCCTGGACAGGAAAAAACGGGACTAGCGGGAGGGGTCAACACCGGGGAGCTGTTTTTT.

V gene TRBV2 combines with J gene TRBJ1-3; 10 bases align to TRBD1. Losses at the gene ends were 6 bases for V and 16 bases for J; bases not matched to a gene: 15. This CDR3 region has 14 residues. Germline V gene data show CDR1 as SNHLY and CDR2 as FYNNEI. The CDR3 coding sequence is TGTGCCAGCAGCCAGGACAGGGGGTCTGCCGGGGGGTATTTT. Protein sequence: CASSQDRGSAGGYF.

The V call is TRBV12-5, the J call TRBJ1-5; D call uncertain. This CDR3 is 14 amino acids long. V lost 5 bases and J 0 bases, leaving 8 bases between the germline ends. From germline, CDR1 is LGHNT and CDR2 FRNRAP. The CDR3 DNA reads TGTGCTAGTGGTAGCCCCAATAGCAATCAGCCCCAGCATTTT. Amino acids: CASGSPNSNQPQHF.

In DNA, the CDR3 is TGTGCCAGCGCTAGAGGACAGAGTAATGAAAAACTGTTTTTT. It translates to CASARGQSNEKLFF. The rearrangement joins TRBV7-2 to TRBJ1-4, with D maybe TRBD1 (6 bases). The CDR3 totals 14 residues. Trimming left V 8 bases short and J 4 bases short, with 14 bases between. CDR1 is SGHTA and CDR2 is FQGNSA in the germline V gene.

The V gene is TRBV30, the J gene TRBJ2-7; TRBD1 agrees at 8 bases. There are 14 residues in the CDR3. Trimming at V came to 3 bases and at J to 4 bases, leaving 8 bases not matched to a gene. From germline, CDR1 is GTSNPN and CDR2 SVGIG (reference sequence). The CDR3 sequence is CAWRRDRRGYEQYF. The CDR3 coding sequence is TGTGCCTGGAGGAGGGACAGGAGGGGATACGAGCAGTACTTC.

The chain is built from TRBV4-1 and TRBJ2-3; TRBD1 matches at 9 bases. The junction had 10 bases not matched to a gene; V was cut back by 2 bases and J by 4 bases. The CDR3 has 17 amino acids. The V gene's germline CDR1 is MGHRA and CDR2 YSYEKL. The CDR3 bases are TGCGCCAGCAGCCAACGTTCGGGACAGGGAGACTCAGATACGCAGTATTTT. As protein: CASSQRSGQGDSDTQYF.

The CDR3 DNA follows: TGTGCCAGCAGTTTGGGACAGATGAACACTGAAGCTTTCTTT. Amino acid sequence: CASSLGQMNTEAFF. This chain connects TRBV11-3 to TRBJ1-1, with 7 bases aligning to TRBD1. With V trimmed by 6 bases and J by 0 bases, 4 bases remained unmatched. This CDR3 is built from 14 residues. CDR1 is SGHNT, CDR2 YENEEA, per germline.

The V and J genes are TRBV4-2 and TRBJ1-3, with unresolved D. Germline CDR1 and CDR2: LGHNA and YNFKEQ. The V gene lost 4 bases and the J gene lost 0 bases, with 13 bases spanning the gap. The CDR3 totals 16 residues. The CDR3 region is CASSRIRTDSGNTIYF. CDR3 nucleotide sequence: TGTGCCAGCAGCCGCATCAGAACAGACTCTGGAAACACCATATATTTT.

This clone was found once. The chain employs TRBV11-2 and TRBJ1-1, with a tentative D call TRBD1 (5 bases). The CDR3 loop spans 13 amino acids. With 7 bases removed from V and 2 bases from J, the gap between germline ends came to 11 bases. The V gene's germline CDR1 is SGHAT and CDR2 FQNNGV. Here the CDR3 DNA reads TGTGCCAGCACCCGGACACTTAACACTGAAGCTTTCTTT. Its protein product is CASTRTLNTEAFF.

V and J are TRBV12-3 or TRBV12-4 and TRBJ2-4; D may be TRBD2 (5 bases). The length of the CDR3 is 12 residues. V lost 5 bases to trimming and J lost 9 bases, with 11 bases between them. CDR3 DNA sequence: TGTGCCAGCAGTCCCGACCGGGGCATTCAGTACTTC. Translated, it gives CASSPDRGIQYF.

The gene calls are TRBV24-1 and TRBJ1-1; tentative D call: TRBD1 (6 bases). From germline, CDR1 is KGHDR and CDR2 SFDVKD. Trimming shortened V by 4 bases and J by 3 bases, and 14 bases separated the two germline ends. This CDR3 is 15 amino acids long. This chain's CDR3 is CATSDPAQGHTEAFF. In DNA, the CDR3 is TGTGCCACCAGTGACCCCGCCCAGGGGCACACTGAAGCTTTCTTT.

The chain couples TRBV6-5 to TRBJ1-4, with 12 bases identical to TRBD1. This CDR3 has 13 amino acids. Looked up from germline, CDR1 is MNHEY and CDR2 is SVGAGI. J was trimmed by 13 bases and V by 4 bases; bases with no gene match: 4. CDR3 sequence reads: CASSLGQGARLFF. As DNA, the CDR3 is TGTGCCAGCAGTTTGGGACAGGGGGCACGACTGTTTTTT.

The chain is built from TRBV27 and TRBJ1-5; no clear D. V was shortened by 3 bases and J by 4 bases, with 7 bases between the two germline ends. From germline, CDR1 is MNHEY and CDR2 SMNVEV (reference sequence). The CDR3 has 13 residues. CDR3: CASSFSGNQPQHF. CDR3 sequence (DNA): TGTGCCAGCAGTTTTAGCGGGAATCAGCCCCAGCATTTT.

The chain employs TRBV4-2 and TRBJ2-1; the D gene is possibly TRBD1 (6 bases). Germline lookup yields CDR1 LGHNA and CDR2 YNFKEQ. Trimming pared 3 bases from V and 1 base from J, leaving 7 bases between. The CDR3 loop spans 14 amino acids. The CDR3, as DNA: TGTGCCAGCAGCCATGGACAGTCCTACAATGAGCAGTTCTTC. This codes for CASSHGQSYNEQFF.

This chain links TRBV6-6 with TRBJ1-5, with 10 positions matching TRBD1. The junction had 12 bases not matched to a gene; V was cut back by 11 bases and J by 5 bases. Germline CDR1 reads MNHNY; CDR2 reads SVGAGI (reference sequence). This CDR3 contains 15 residues. CDR3 in DNA: TGTGCCTGCCGGGACAGGGGAAATTCAGATCAGCCCCAGCATTTT. It is translated as CACRDRGNSDQPQHF.

This rearrangement joins TRBV3-1 (or the pseudogene TRBV3-2) to TRBJ1-5; D unclear. Trimming removed 3 bases at V and 6 bases at J, with 12 bases between. The germline CDR1 and CDR2 sequences are LGHDT and YNNKEL (reference sequence). CDR3 length equals 14 residues. The CDR3 DNA reads TGTGCCAGCAGCCAGCAAGTCGGGGTTCAGCCCCAGCATTTT. This sequence encodes CASSQQVGVQPQHF.